The 5 T cell receptor beta chains given below trace back to one sample, sequenced in a study of CD8 T cells in ankylosing spondylitis. These receptors have no known antigen. TCRdb called the 5' RACE reads again in MiXCR, with one record for every CDR3 protein. The sample lists over 700,000 distinct CDR3 sequences; roughly 19% were seen once. General observations from the study: A TCR beta motif of eight or nine highly homologous variants seemed to mark ankylosing spondylitis blood.

Sequencing was performed on blood, either unsorted or a sorted T cell fraction (not recorded which). The source is a male donor with ankylosing spondylitis.

The sample holds a few counts of this clonotype. The chain links TRBV2 to TRBJ2-4, with D uncertain. With 1 base removed from V and 6 bases from J, the gap between germline ends came to 13 bases. CDR1 and CDR2 from the germline V gene are SNHLY and FYNNEI. The length of the CDR3 is 15 residues. The CDR3 spells CASSEDAPEINIQYF. CDR3 nucleotide sequence: TGTGCCAGCAGTGAAGATGCGCCAGAGATAAACATTCAGTACTTC.

This clonotype was seen a few times. The chain links TRBV12-3 or TRBV12-4 to TRBJ2-6; D call uncertain. This CDR3 region has 15 residues. V was clipped by 5 bases and J by 1 base, with 9 bases between them. CDR3 nucleotides: TGTGCCAGCAGTCCCACCAAATCTGGGGCCAACGTCCTGACTTTC. It codes for CASSPTKSGANVLTF.

This clonotype was recorded a few times. The V call is TRBV9, the J call TRBJ2-2; 11 nucleotides match TRBD2. Trimming at V came to 4 bases and at J to 2 bases, leaving 13 bases not matched to a gene. Germline CDR1 SGDLS, CDR2 YYNGEE. The CDR3 spans 19 residues. CDR3: CASSSSGATSGENTGELFF. CDR3 nucleotides: TGTGCCAGCAGCTCATCCGGAGCGACTAGCGGGGAAAACACCGGGGAGCTGTTTTTT.

The chain joins TRBV20-1 to TRBJ2-1; 8 bases fit TRBD2. Per the germline V gene, CDR1 is DFQATT and CDR2 is SNEGSKA (reference sequence). Trimming cost V 1 base and J 10 bases; bases outside gene matches: 0. CDR3 length equals 11 residues. This chain's CDR3 is CSARGLAEQFF. The CDR3 nucleotides are TGCAGTGCTAGAGGACTAGCGGAGCAGTTCTTC.

The chain has TRBV20-1 and TRBJ2-1, with D hard to call. This CDR3 comprises 12 residues. Looked up from germline, CDR1 is DFQATT and CDR2 is SNEGSKA (reference sequence). V lost 5 bases, J lost 7 bases, and 12 bases lay in between. The chain's CDR3 is CSARTHTNEQFF. The DNA of the CDR3 is TGCAGTGCTCGGACCCACACGAATGAGCAGTTCTTC.